This TCR beta chain was sequenced during a study of early T cells in non-severe SARS-CoV-2 infection. This clonotype showed up many times. TCRdb independently ran MiXCR on the 5' RACE reads; one entry per CDR3 protein. The sample includes some 30,000 distinct CDR3 sequences, roughly 3.9% seen only once; the top ten take around 8.5%. The CDR3 sequence is 14 residues long. The germline V and J ends were trimmed by 0 bases and 8 bases, with 14 bases remaining between them. CDR1 GTSNPN and CDR2 SVGIG come from the germline V gene (reference sequence). The chain is built from TRBV30 and TRBJ2-1, with a tentative D call TRBD2 (7 bases). Sequencing input: whole blood. The TCR was taken from an adult who was a healthcare worker with PCR-confirmed SARS-CoV-2 infection or an uninfected control (not recorded which). CDR3 coding DNA: TGTGCCTGGAGTGTAACCGGGGGGCGGGATGAGCAGTTCTTC. Residues: CAWSVTGGRDEQFF.